This TCR beta chain was captured by sequencing in a study of PD-L1 blockade in urothelial cancer. The time point is: pretreatment peripheral blood. Diagnoses among patients were locally advanced or metastatic urothelial carcinoma. The data were produced by immunoSEQ multiplex PCR, yet TCRdb's version contains in-frame clones alone and is incomplete. The repertoire holds fewer than 100,000 clones, 70% to 90% seen once, with about 6.7% in the top ten. This clone came up once. CDR1 is SGHVS and CDR2 is FQNEAQ in the germline V gene. This CDR3 comprises 15 residues. The ends lost 5 bases at V and 3 bases at J; junction bases unmatched: 10.

This clonotype originated in a man aged 40-49 years with urothelial cancer. This specimen consisted of PBMCs, obtained around atezolizumab (anti-PD-L1) treatment. The rearrangement uses TRBV7-8 and TRBJ2-7; 7 nucleotides align to TRBD2. The DNA for the CDR3 is TGTGCCAGCAGCCGATCGGCGGGAGACATCTACGAGCAGTACTTC. Encoded protein: CASSRSAGDIYEQYF.